This TCR beta chain stems from a study of CD8 T cells in ankylosing spondylitis. Points on this clonotype: Its target is not known.

TCR beta libraries were made by quantitative 5'-RACE with molecular barcodes. MiXCR was run by TCRdb on the 5' RACE reads, yielding one entry per CDR3 protein. The sample carries 200,000 to 250,000 distinct CDR3 sequences, roughly 10% recorded once. This CDR3 contains 15 residues. V trimming: 6 bases; J trimming: 1 base; junction bases outside the gene matches: 4. Study outcomes and limitations: Clones linked to the disease showed a CD8+ phenotype. They occurred at relatively low frequencies in peripheral blood.

Material for sequencing was blood, either unsorted or a sorted T cell fraction (not recorded which). The genes are TRBV12-3 or TRBV12-4 and TRBJ2-7, with 12 bases matching TRBD2. The origin of this receptor is a male donor with ankylosing spondylitis or in good health (not recorded which). The CDR3, as DNA: TGTGCCAGCAGCAAAGGACTAGCGGGGTCCTACGAGCAGTACTTC. This translates into CASSKGLAGSYEQYF.